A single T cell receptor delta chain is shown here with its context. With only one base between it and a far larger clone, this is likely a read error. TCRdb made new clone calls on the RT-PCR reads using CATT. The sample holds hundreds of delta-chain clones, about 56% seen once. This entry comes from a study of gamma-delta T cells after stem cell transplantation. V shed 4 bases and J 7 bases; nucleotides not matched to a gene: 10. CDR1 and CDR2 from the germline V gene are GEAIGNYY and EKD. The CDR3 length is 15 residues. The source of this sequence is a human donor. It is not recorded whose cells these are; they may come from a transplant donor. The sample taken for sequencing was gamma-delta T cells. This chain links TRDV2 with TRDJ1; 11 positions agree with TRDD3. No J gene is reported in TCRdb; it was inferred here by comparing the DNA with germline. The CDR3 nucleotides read TGTGCCTGTGAACTTGTGGGGGATACGGAGGCTAAACTCATCTTT. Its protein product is CACELVGDTEAKLIF.